Listed here are 17 T cell receptor beta chains from one sample, sequenced in a study of CD8 T cells in Susac syndrome. Reverse transcription used roughly 0.5 to 1 ug RNA and random hexamers. TCRdb fed the immunoSEQ multiplex PCR reads into MiXCR, producing one record per CDR3 protein. The sample records 330,000 or so distinct CDR3 sequences, approximately 90% being singletons. The specimen sequenced was CD8+ T cells from PBMCs. The origin of the receptors is a human donor with multiple sclerosis.

The rearrangement links TRBV6-1 to TRBJ2-7, with 12 nucleotides matching TRBD2. Germline V gene sequence: CDR1 MNHNS, CDR2 SASEGT. V lost 7 bases and J lost 2; bases outside the gene matches: 6. The CDR3 covers 15 residues. The CDR3 nucleotides are TGTGCCAGCACCAAGACTAGCGGGAGCCCCTACGAGCAGTACTTC. It is translated as CASTKTSGSPYEQYF.

The rearrangement links TRBV12-3 or TRBV12-4 to TRBJ2-7, with 7 bases identical to TRBD2. The CDR3 has 13 amino acids. Unmatched junction bases numbered 4, after V lost 7 bases and J lost 1 base. CDR3 loop: CASTAGESYEQYF. Written as DNA, the CDR3 is TGTGCCAGCACGGCGGGGGAGTCCTACGAGCAGTACTTC.

The V call is TRBV6-6, the J call TRBJ1-1, with D uncertain. Trimming removed 7 bases from V and 3 bases from J, with 12 bases in between. The CDR3 loop spans 13 amino acids. The germline gives CDR1 MNHNY, CDR2 SVGAGI (reference sequence). The CDR3 loop is CASTREGHTEAFF. The CDR3 nucleotides are TGTGCCAGCACACGAGAGGGTCACACTGAAGCTTTCTTT.

The chain has TRBV27 and TRBJ2-1; 9 nucleotides match TRBD2. The germline V gene encodes CDR1 MNHEY and CDR2 SMNVEV (reference sequence). CDR3 length equals 14 residues. V was pared by 4 bases and J by 7 bases, with 5 bases of the junction left unmatched. The CDR3 is CASSYSGGLNEQFF. CDR3 DNA: TGTGCCAGCAGTTATAGCGGGGGACTAAATGAGCAGTTCTTC.

The chain couples TRBV27 to TRBJ1-2; D remains unclear. V was pared by 6 bases and J by 7 bases, with 15 bases between. CDR1 and CDR2 (germline): MNHEY, SMNVEV (reference sequence). This CDR3 contains 13 residues. The CDR3 reads CASSDPNLRGYTF. CDR3 bases: TGTGCCAGCAGCGACCCTAACTTGCGTGGCTACACCTTC.

The chain employs TRBV27 and TRBJ2-2; 8 nucleotides line up with TRBD2. With 5 bases clipped from V and 3 bases from J, the junction kept 8 bases outside the gene matches. The CDR3 extends over 16 amino acids. CDR1 and CDR2 from the germline V gene are MNHEY and SMNVEV (reference sequence). The CDR3 spells CASSPSAGEHTGELFF. CDR3 nucleotides: TGTGCCAGCAGTCCCTCAGCGGGGGAGCACACCGGGGAGCTGTTTTTT.

This chain joins TRBV9 and TRBJ2-1; 9 nucleotides align to TRBD2. The CDR3 consists of 14 residues. Per germline, CDR1 SGDLS and CDR2 YYNGEE. The V gene end was trimmed by 6 bases and the J gene end by 10 bases; junction bases not matched to a gene: 11. CDR3 coding DNA: TGTGCCAGCAACACAGCGGGAGGCCCAGCCGAGCAGTTCTTC. Encoded protein: CASNTAGGPAEQFF.

This chain links TRBV6-2 or TRBV6-3 with TRBJ1-3; D remains unclear. Germline lookup yields CDR1 MNHEY and CDR2 SVGEGT. The CDR3 sequence is 13 residues long. V dropped 2 bases and J dropped 0 bases, with 2 bases sitting between them. CDR3 in amino acids: CASSYASGNTIYF. Here the CDR3 DNA reads TGTGCCAGCAGTTACGCCTCTGGAAACACCATATATTTT.

V is TRBV6-5 and J is TRBJ2-6, with D perhaps matching TRBD1 or TRBD2 (5 bases each). CDR1 and CDR2 from the germline V gene are MNHEY and SVGAGI. The CDR3 sequence is 15 residues long. Trimming left V 3 bases short and J 4 bases short, with 10 bases between. The CDR3: CASSYGGEGANVLTF. In nucleotides, the CDR3 is TGTGCCAGCAGTTATGGGGGTGAGGGGGCCAACGTCCTGACTTTC.

The CDR3 region has the DNA TGTGCCAGCGCCGACAGGGCGAACACTGAAGCTTTCTTT. The encoded protein is CASADRANTEAFF. The V and J genes are TRBV27 and TRBJ1-1, with 7 bases lining up with TRBD1. The CDR3 extends over 13 amino acids. Germline V gene data show CDR1 as MNHEY and CDR2 as SMNVEV (reference sequence). V dropped 8 bases and J dropped 1; count of bases not matched to a gene: 4.

The V call is TRBV9, the J call TRBJ2-3, with TRBD2 matching 9 bases. The J segment lost 0 bases and the V segment lost 0 bases, leaving 11 bases of the junction unmatched. Germline V CDR1 and CDR2: SGDLS, YYNGEE. This CDR3 spans 19 amino acids. The CDR3 loop reads CASSVGDSGGPFSTDTQYF. CDR3 sequence (DNA): TGTGCCAGCAGCGTAGGAGACAGCGGGGGGCCCTTTAGCACAGATACGCAGTATTTT.

This chain uses TRBV7-9 with TRBJ2-2; D gene unclear. V lost 2 bases and J 1 base, leaving 11 bases between the germline ends. This CDR3 is 16 amino acids long. Germline lookup yields CDR1 SEHNR and CDR2 FQNEAQ (reference sequence). In DNA, the CDR3 is TGTGCCAGCAGCTTACTGCAGGATATGAACACCGGGGAGCTGTTTTTT. Its protein product is CASSLLQDMNTGELFF.

This chain links TRBV28 with TRBJ2-1; D remains ambiguous. CDR1 and CDR2 (germline): MDHEN, SYDVKM. The CDR3 loop spans 12 amino acids. V shed 10 bases and J shed 4 bases, with 11 bases lying between them. CDR3 DNA: TGTGCCATCCTTAATAGGTACAATGAGCAGTTCTTC. It is translated as CAILNRYNEQFF.

The chain links TRBV7-9 to TRBJ2-1; TRBD2 aligns across 11 bases. V shed 6 bases and J 7 bases; nucleotides not matched to a gene: 8. CDR1 and CDR2 from the germline V gene are SEHNR and FQNEAQ (reference sequence). This CDR3 is 15 amino acids long. The DNA of the CDR3 is TGTGCCAGCAGGGAAACTAGCGGGAGTGGGAATGAGCAGTTCTTC. Encoded protein: CASRETSGSGNEQFF.

This clonotype was found once. The chain combines TRBV27 with TRBJ2-1, with TRBD1 identical over 8 bases. The CDR3 consists of 14 residues. V was clipped by 6 bases and J by 4 bases; unmatched bases: 5. Per the germline V gene, CDR1 is MNHEY and CDR2 is SMNVEV (reference sequence). CDR3 protein: CASREGTGYNEQFF. As DNA, the CDR3 is TGTGCCAGCAGAGAGGGGACAGGTTACAATGAGCAGTTCTTC.

This chain joins TRBV2 and TRBJ1-3; D perhaps matches TRBD1 (5 bases). Trimming shortened V by 6 bases and J by 6 bases, and 12 bases separated the two germline ends. Germline CDR1 is SNHLY and CDR2 is FYNNEI. The CDR3 extends over 13 amino acids. The DNA of the CDR3 is TGTGCCAGCAGGGCGGGACTTGAAAACACCATATATTTT. As protein: CASRAGLENTIYF.

This clonotype was seen a handful of times. V and J are TRBV4-2 and TRBJ2-1; TRBD2 matches at 10 bases. The CDR3 sequence is 16 residues long. The V segment lost 0 bases and the J segment 10 bases; nucleotides outside the gene matches: 9. Germline CDR1 LGHNA, CDR2 YNFKEQ. CDR3 DNA sequence: TGTGCCAGCAGCCAAGAAGGGCTAGCGGGAGTACGGGAGCAGTTCTTC. Encoded protein: CASSQEGLAGVREQFF.